This T cell receptor (beta chain) was found in a study of T cell repertoires in cytomegalovirus infection. At the level of the study: HLA-B-restricted CMV epitopes that are well studied, plus recently identified HLA-C-restricted ones, were used by the study. Public signatures in TCR beta pointed to CMV infection and matching HLA type.

As concerns this clonotype: Its cognate antigen is unknown.

From the reads, TCRdb called clonotypes with MiXCR, one entry per CDR3 protein. Of just under 500,000 distinct CDR3 sequences listed, 30% to 35% are singletons. General study points: Cumulative frequency of public TCR beta families picked out carriers of CMV plus the relevant HLA. CMV-specific TCR beta clonotypes restricted by HLA-C were the ones dominating the ex vivo response.

The V gene lost 5 bases and the J gene lost 1 base, with 8 bases spanning the gap. This CDR3 is built from 13 residues. Germline CDR1 is SGHAT and CDR2 is FQNNGV. The J gene is TRBJ1-1, the V gene TRBV11-2; no firm D call. The sequencing used cultured PBMCs, collected from culture after CMV antigen stimulation. The TCR sequence derives from a human donor in good health (CMV status not recorded). Some clones in this sample may be carry-over from other donors' samples. The CDR3 region is CASSRRTNTEAFF. As DNA, the CDR3 is TGTGCCAGCAGCCGCCGAACGAACACTGAAGCTTTCTTT.